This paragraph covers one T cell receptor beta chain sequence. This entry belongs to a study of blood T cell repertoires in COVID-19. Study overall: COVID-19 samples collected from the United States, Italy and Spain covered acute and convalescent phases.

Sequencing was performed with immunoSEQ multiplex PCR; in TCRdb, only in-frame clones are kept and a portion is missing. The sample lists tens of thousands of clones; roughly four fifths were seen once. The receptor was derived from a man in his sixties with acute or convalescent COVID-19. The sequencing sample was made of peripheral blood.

The CDR3 DNA is TGTGCCAGCAGTTTAAGGGGCTATGGCTACACCTTC. Amino acids: CASSLRGYGYTF. V and J are TRBV28 and TRBJ1-2; a possible D gene is TRBD1 (5 bases). Per the germline V gene, CDR1 is MDHEN and CDR2 is SYDVKM. CDR3 length equals 12 residues. The V end lost 2 bases, the J end lost 4 bases, and 5 bases lay between the germline ends.